These 13 T cell receptor beta chains were sequenced from one sample in a study of spatial heterogeneity in lung cancer. As for time point: sample taken at primary tumor resection. Sequencing was performed on whole RNA extracted from tumor and nontumor lung tissue, or from frozen PBMC, and the material was left unsorted. One entry per CDR3 protein, called by TCRdb with MiXCR from the 5' RACE reads. The data show about 26,000 distinct CDR3 sequences, with around 13% seen just once and around 25% held by the top ten. The material sequenced was PBMCs, taken at surgery. The receptors were sampled from a female donor with early-stage non-small cell lung cancer.

This clonotype was seen ten or more times. V and J are TRBV7-6 and TRBJ2-4, with 7 positions matching TRBD1. Germline CDR1 SGHVS, CDR2 FNYEAQ. The CDR3 is 13 residues long. Trimming cost V 5 bases and J 6 bases; bases outside gene matches: 4. For the CDR3, the DNA is TGTGCCAGCAGCCCCGGGACAGCAAACATTCAGTACTTC. Amino acid sequence: CASSPGTANIQYF. The complete variable domain, with remaining parts taken from reference TRBV7-6 and TRBJ2-4, reads GAGVSQSPRYKVTKRGQDVALRCDPISGHVSLYWYRQALGQGPEFLTYFNYEAQQDKSGLPNDRFSAERPEGSISTLTIQRTEQRDSAMYRCASSPGTANIQYFGAGTRLSVL.

This rearrangement joins TRBV7-3 to TRBJ2-3, with D unclear. Between the trimmed V and J ends, which lost 5 bases and 5 bases, there was a span of 8 bases. Germline CDR1 reads SGHTA; CDR2 reads FQGTGA. The CDR3 extends over 12 amino acids. CDR3 DNA: TGTGCCAGCAGCCTGCCGGTAGATACGCAGTATTTT. This gives the protein CASSLPVDTQYF.

This clonotype has a count of ten or more. For the CDR3, the DNA is TGTGCCAGCAGTTACCTTCCCCGCACAGATACGCAGTATTTT. It translates to CASSYLPRTDTQYF. This chain uses TRBV6-6 with TRBJ2-3; D gene ambiguous. Germline V gene lookup returns CDR1 MNHNY and CDR2 SVGAGI (reference sequence). The CDR3 extends over 14 amino acids. The V and J ends lost 2 bases and 1 base respectively, with 7 bases between them.

This clonotype was counted at least ten times. The rearrangement joins TRBV6-2 or TRBV6-3 to TRBJ1-1; D remains ambiguous. Germline lookup yields CDR1 MNHEY and CDR2 SVGEGT. The germline V and J ends were trimmed by 2 bases and 0 bases, with 4 bases remaining between them. This CDR3 region has 13 residues. The CDR3 region is CASSYVMNTEAFF. The CDR3 nucleotides read TGTGCCAGCAGTTACGTGATGAACACTGAAGCTTTCTTT.

This clonotype was detected many times. The V gene is TRBV24-1, the J gene TRBJ1-1, with D perhaps TRBD1 (6 bases). The CDR3 has 13 amino acids. Germline V gene data show CDR1 as KGHDR and CDR2 as SFDVKD. Trimming stripped 4 bases from V and 11 bases from J, with 16 bases between. The CDR3: CATSDRRQAVAFF. The CDR3 bases are TGTGCCACCAGTGACCGCCGACAGGCGGTGGCTTTCTTT.

This clonotype was recorded at least ten times. V usage is TRBV21-1 and J usage is TRBJ2-7; the D call TRBD2 from the table was never checked on the DNA. TRBV21-1 is a pseudogene locus. The CDR3 is 15 amino acids. The DNA of the CDR3 is TGTGCCAGAACCGGACTAGCGGGGCAGTTTTACGAGCAGTACGTC. Protein: CARTGLAGQFYEQYV.

This clonotype has a count of ten or more. J is TRBJ2-5 and V is TRBV29-1; D gene unclear. V lost 4 bases and J 4 bases, leaving 13 bases between the germline ends. The CDR3 is made up of 13 amino acids. The germline V gene encodes CDR1 SQVTM and CDR2 ANQGSEA. The CDR3 sequence: CSVGPGARETQYF. The CDR3 DNA reads as TGCAGCGTTGGCCCTGGAGCGAGAGAGACCCAGTACTTC.

There are many counts of this clonotype. CDR3 DNA sequence: TGTGCCAGCAGCTTAGATGGGGAGAACACTGAAGCTTTCTTT. This sequence encodes CASSLDGENTEAFF. The rearrangement links TRBV7-9 to TRBJ1-1, with D hard to call. Germline-derived CDR1 and CDR2 are SEHNR and FQNEAQ (reference sequence). The germline V and J ends were trimmed by 1 base and 1 base, with 7 bases remaining between them. This CDR3 comprises 14 residues.

The V gene is TRBV7-2, the J gene TRBJ2-3; either TRBD1 or TRBD2 may supply D (5 bases each). The V gene lost 3 bases and the J gene lost 8 bases, with 12 bases spanning the gap. Germline assignment: CDR1 SGHTA and CDR2 FQGNSA. The CDR3 is made up of 13 amino acids. The CDR3 DNA sequence: TGTGCCAGCAGCTTGGAACGAGGGGTTACGCAGTATTTT. As protein: CASSLERGVTQYF.

Comment on this clonotype: One base away lies a much larger clone, so this may be a sequencing read error. The chain employs TRBV29-1 and TRBJ2-2; D remains ambiguous. Germline loops: CDR1 SQVTM, CDR2 ANQGSEA. The CDR3 runs to 14 residues. The ends were cut back, 3 bases at V and 7 bases at J, with 15 bases in the middle. CDR3 region: CSVEGYMVGGELFF. The CDR3 DNA sequence: TGCAGCGTTGAGGGTTACATGGTCGGCGGGGAGCTGTTTTTT.

This clonotype appeared many times. The chain carries TRBV12-5 and TRBJ1-1, with D possibly matching TRBD1 (6 bases). CDR1 and CDR2 from the germline V gene are LGHNT and FRNRAP. The CDR3 extends over 11 amino acids. V lost 2 bases and J lost 11, with 9 bases in between. The CDR3 DNA sequence: TGTGCTAGTGGTTTGACAGGGCGGGCTTTCTTT. Translation: CASGLTGRAFF. The complete variable domain, with remaining parts taken from reference TRBV12-5 and TRBJ1-1, reads DARVTQTPRHKVTEMGQEVTMRCQPILGHNTVFWYRQTMMQGLELLAYFRNRAPLDDSGMPKDRFSAEMPDATLATLKIQPSEPRDSAVYFCASGLTGRAFFGQGTRLTVV.

This clonotype was recorded many times. The chain employs TRBV28 and TRBJ2-3; D unresolved. Germline CDR1 MDHEN, CDR2 SYDVKM. This CDR3 contains 15 residues. V lost 4 bases, J lost 5 bases, and 16 bases lay in between. The CDR3 nucleotides are TGTGCCAGCAGTTCCCGGACCCATGGGCGAGATACGCAGTATTTT. The encoded protein is CASSSRTHGRDTQYF.

The gene calls are TRBV7-6 and TRBJ2-1; 7 bases map to TRBD2. The CDR3 length is 21 residues. In germline, CDR1 is SGHVS, CDR2 FNYEAQ. Trimming took 1 base from V and 4 from J; bases not matched to a gene: 22. CDR3 sequence reads: CASSLGPLRGRSDNRYNEQFF. The CDR3 region has the DNA TGTGCCAGCAGCTTAGGGCCACTGCGCGGGAGATCGGATAATAGGTACAATGAGCAGTTCTTC.